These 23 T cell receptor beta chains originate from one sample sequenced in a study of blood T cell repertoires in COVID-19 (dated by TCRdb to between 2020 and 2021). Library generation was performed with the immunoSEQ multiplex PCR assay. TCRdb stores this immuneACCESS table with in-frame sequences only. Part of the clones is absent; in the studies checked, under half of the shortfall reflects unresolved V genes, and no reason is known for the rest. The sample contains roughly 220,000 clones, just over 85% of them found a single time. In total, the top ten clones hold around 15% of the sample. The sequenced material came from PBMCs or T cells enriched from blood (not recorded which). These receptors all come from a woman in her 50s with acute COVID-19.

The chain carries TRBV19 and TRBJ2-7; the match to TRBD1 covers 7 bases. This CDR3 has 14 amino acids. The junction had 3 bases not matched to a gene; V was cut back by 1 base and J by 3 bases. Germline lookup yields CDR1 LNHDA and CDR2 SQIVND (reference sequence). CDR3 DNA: TGTGCCAGTAGTATAGCCCCAGGGGGCTACGAGCAGTACTTC. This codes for CASSIAPGGYEQYF.

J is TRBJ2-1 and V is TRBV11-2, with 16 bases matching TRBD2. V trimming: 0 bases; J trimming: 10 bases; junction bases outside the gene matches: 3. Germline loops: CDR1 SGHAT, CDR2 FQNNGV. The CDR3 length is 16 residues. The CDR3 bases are TGTGCCAGCAGCTTAGATGGGGGACTAGCGGGAGGGGAGCAGTTCTTC. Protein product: CASSLDGGLAGGEQFF.

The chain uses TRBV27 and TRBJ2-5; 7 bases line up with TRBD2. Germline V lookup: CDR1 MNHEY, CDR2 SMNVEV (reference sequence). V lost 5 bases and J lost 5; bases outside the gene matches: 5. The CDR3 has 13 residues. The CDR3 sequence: CASSGRGTETQYF. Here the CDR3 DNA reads TGTGCCAGCAGTGGGCGGGGGACGGAGACCCAGTACTTC.

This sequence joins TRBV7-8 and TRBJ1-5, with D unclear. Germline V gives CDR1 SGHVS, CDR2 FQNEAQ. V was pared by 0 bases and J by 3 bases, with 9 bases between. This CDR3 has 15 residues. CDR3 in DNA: TGTGCCAGCAGCTTAGCAGGCCGGGACAATCAGCCCCAGCATTTT. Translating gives CASSLAGRDNQPQHF.

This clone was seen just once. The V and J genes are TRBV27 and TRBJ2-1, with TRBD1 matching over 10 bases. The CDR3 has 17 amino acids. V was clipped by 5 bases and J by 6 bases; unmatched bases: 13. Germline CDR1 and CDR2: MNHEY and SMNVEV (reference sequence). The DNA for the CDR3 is TGTGCCAGCAGTGCCTCAGACAGGGGGCGTTCGGTCAATGAGCAGTTCTTC. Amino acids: CASSASDRGRSVNEQFF.

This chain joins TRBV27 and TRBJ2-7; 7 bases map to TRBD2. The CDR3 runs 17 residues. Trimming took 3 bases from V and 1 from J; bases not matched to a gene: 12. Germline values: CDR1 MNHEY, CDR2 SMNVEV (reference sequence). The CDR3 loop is CASSLWGGSGKSYEQYF. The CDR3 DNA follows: TGTGCCAGCAGTTTGTGGGGGGGGTCAGGGAAATCCTACGAGCAGTACTTC.

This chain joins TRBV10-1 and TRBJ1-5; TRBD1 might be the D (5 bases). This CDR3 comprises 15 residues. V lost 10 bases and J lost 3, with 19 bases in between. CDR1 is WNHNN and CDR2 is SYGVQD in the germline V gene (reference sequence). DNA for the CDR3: TGCGCCACCCCAGCATTCGGCAGGGCCAATCAGCCCCAGCATTTT. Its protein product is CATPAFGRANQPQHF.

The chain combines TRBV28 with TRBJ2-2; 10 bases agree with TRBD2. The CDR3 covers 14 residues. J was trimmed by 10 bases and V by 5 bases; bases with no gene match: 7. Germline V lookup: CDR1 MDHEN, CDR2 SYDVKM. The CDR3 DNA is TGTGCCAGCAGTCTAGCGGGAGATCAGATGGAGCTGTTTTTT. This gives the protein CASSLAGDQMELFF. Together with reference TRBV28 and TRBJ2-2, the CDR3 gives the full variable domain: DVKVTQSSRYLVKRTGEKVFLECVQDMDHENMFWYRQDPGLGLRLIYFSYDVKMKEKGDIPEGYSVSREKKERFSLILESASTNQTSMYLCASSLAGDQMELFFGEGSRLTVL.

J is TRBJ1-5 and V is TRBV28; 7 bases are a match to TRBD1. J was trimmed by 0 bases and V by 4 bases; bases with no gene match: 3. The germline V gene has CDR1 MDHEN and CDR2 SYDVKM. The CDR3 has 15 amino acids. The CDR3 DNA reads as TGTGCCAGCAGTTCGGGACAGAATAGCAATCAGCCCCAGCATTTT. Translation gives CASSSGQNSNQPQHF.

The DNA of the CDR3 is TGTGCCAGCAGCATTCGGGAGGGGGGCGACAATGAGCAGTTCTTC. Amino acids: CASSIREGGDNEQFF. The chain uses TRBV28 and TRBJ2-1; 8 bases fit TRBD2. The V and J ends lost 6 bases and 5 bases, in that order; junction bases with no gene match: 9. Germline-derived CDR1 and CDR2 are MDHEN and SYDVKM. There are 15 residues in the CDR3.

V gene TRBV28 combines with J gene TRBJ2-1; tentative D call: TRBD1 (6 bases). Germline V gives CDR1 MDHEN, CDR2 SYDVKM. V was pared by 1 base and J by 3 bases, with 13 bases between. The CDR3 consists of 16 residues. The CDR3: CASSLSLIGGYNEQFF. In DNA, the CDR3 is TGTGCCAGCAGTTTATCCCTTATAGGGGGCTACAATGAGCAGTTCTTC.

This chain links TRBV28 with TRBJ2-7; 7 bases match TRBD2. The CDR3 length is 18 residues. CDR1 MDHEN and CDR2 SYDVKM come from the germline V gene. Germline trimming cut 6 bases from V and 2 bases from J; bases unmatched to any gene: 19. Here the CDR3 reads CASRTPAPGLPLTYEQYF. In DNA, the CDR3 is TGTGCCAGCAGAACCCCTGCCCCGGGACTACCACTAACCTACGAGCAGTACTTC.

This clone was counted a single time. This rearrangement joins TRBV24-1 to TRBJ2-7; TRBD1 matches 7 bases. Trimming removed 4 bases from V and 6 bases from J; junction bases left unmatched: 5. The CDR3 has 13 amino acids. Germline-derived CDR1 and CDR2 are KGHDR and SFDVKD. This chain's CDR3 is CATSDPNRGEQYF. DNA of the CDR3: TGTGCCACCAGTGACCCGAACAGGGGCGAGCAGTACTTC.

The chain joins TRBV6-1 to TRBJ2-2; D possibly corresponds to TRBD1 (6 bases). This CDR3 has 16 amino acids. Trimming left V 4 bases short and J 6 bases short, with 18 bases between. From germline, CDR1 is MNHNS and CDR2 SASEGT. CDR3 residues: CASSGGKLEGAGELFF. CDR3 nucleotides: TGTGCCAGCAGTGGAGGCAAACTAGAGGGGGCCGGGGAGCTGTTTTTT.

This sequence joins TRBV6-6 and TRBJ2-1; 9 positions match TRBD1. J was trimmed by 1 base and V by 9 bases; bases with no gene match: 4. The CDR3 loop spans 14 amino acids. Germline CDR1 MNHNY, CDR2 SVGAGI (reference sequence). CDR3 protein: CASGQGLSYNEQFF. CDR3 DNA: TGTGCCAGTGGACAGGGGCTGTCCTACAATGAGCAGTTCTTC.

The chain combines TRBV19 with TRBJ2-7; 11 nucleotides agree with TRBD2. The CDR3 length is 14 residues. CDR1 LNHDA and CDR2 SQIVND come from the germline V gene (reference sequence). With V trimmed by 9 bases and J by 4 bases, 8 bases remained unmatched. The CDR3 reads CASALAGGLYEQYF. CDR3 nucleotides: TGTGCCAGCGCGCTAGCGGGAGGTTTATACGAGCAGTACTTC.

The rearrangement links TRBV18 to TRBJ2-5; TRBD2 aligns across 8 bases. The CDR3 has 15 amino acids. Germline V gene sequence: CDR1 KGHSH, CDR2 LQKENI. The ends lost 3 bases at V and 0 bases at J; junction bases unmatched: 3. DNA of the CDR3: TGTGCCAGCTCACCCGGCGGGAGGTACCAAGAGACCCAGTACTTC. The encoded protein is CASSPGGRYQETQYF.

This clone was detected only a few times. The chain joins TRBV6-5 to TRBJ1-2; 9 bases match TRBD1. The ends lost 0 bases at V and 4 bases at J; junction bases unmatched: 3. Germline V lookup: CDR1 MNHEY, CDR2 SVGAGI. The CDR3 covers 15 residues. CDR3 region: CASSYSGQGFYGYTF. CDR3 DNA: TGTGCCAGCAGTTACTCGGGACAGGGATTCTATGGCTACACCTTC.

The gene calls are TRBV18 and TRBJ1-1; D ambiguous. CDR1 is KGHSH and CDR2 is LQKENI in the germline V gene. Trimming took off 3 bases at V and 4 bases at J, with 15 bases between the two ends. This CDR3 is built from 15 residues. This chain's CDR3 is CASSPALRVGTEAFF. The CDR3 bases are TGTGCCAGCTCACCCGCGCTGAGGGTGGGCACTGAAGCTTTCTTT.

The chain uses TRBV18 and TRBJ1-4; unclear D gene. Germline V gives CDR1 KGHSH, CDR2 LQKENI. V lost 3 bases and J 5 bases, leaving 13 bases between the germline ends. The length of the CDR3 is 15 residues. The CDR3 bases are TGTGCCAGCTCACCGTACGGGTGGGAGAATGAAAAACTGTTTTTT. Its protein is CASSPYGWENEKLFF.

The CDR3 spells CASSLQREGPDTQYF. DNA of the CDR3: TGTGCCAGCAGCCTCCAGCGGGAGGGCCCTGATACGCAGTATTTT. The rearrangement links TRBV7-3 to TRBJ2-3; 10 nucleotides line up with TRBD2. The CDR3 spans 15 residues. CDR1 and CDR2 from the germline V gene are SGHTA and FQGTGA. Unmatched junction bases numbered 8, after V lost 5 bases and J lost 6 bases.

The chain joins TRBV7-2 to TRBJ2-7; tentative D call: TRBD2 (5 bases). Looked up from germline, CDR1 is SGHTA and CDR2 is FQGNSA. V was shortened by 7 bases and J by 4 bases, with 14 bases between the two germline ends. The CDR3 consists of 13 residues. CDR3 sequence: CASNLGGPYEQYF. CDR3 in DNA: TGTGCCAGCAATTTGGGCGGGCCGTACGAGCAGTACTTC.

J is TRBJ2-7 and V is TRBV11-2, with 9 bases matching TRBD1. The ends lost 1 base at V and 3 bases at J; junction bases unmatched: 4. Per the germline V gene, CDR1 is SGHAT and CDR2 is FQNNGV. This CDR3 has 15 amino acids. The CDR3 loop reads CASSLGTGVVYEQYF. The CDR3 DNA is TGTGCCAGCAGCTTAGGGACAGGGGTGGTCTACGAGCAGTACTTC.